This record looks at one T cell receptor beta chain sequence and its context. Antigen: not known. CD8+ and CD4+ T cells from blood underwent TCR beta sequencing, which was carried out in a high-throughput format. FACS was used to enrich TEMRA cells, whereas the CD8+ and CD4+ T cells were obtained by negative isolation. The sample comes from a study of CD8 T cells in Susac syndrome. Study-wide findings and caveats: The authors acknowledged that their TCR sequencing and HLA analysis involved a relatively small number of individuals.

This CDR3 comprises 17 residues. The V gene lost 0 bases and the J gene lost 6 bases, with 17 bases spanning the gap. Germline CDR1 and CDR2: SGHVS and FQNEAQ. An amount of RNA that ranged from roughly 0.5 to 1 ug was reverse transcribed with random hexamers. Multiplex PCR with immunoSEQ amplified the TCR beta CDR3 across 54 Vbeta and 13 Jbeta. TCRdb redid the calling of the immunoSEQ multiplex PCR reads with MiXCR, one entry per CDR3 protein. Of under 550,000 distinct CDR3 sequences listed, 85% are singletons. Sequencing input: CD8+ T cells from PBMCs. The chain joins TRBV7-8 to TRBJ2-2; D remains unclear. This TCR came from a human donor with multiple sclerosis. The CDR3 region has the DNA TGTGCCAGCAGCTTAGCGCTGGCGACCGACATGTCCGGGGAGCTGTTTTTT. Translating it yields CASSLALATDMSGELFF. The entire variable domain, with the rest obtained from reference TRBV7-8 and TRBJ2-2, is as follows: GAGVSQSPRYKVAKRGQDVALRCDPISGHVSLFWYQQALGQGPEFLTYFQNEAQLDKSGLPSDRFFAERPEGSVSTLKIQRTQQEDSAVYLCASSLALATDMSGELFFGEGSRLTVL.